The entry below gives a single T cell receptor (beta chain) sequence along with its context. Its antigen is unknown. This record belongs to a study of cytomegalovirus exposure and HLA in healthy donors. Study-level information: The 120 validation repertoires used the same platform as the 550 to 700 first-cohort repertoires (as reported by a later analysis). Study-level findings and limits: Diagnosis of cytomegalovirus status made by the classifier reportedly showed high specificity and sensitivity.

Sequencing used immunoSEQ multiplex PCR; TCRdb keeps in-frame clones, though not all of them. The sample has about 250,000 clones, roughly 89% seen once. V gave up 8 bases and J gave up 3 bases, with 17 bases separating them. Germline-derived CDR1 and CDR2 are LNHDA and SQIVND (reference sequence). The CDR3 has 14 residues. The clonotype comes from a man younger than 35 in good health and CMV-seronegative. The chain recombines TRBV19 with TRBJ2-7; D is uncertain. Sequenced material: PBMCs. The CDR3 coding sequence is TGTGCCAGTTCCCTTACCGGGTCACACTACGAGCAGTACTTC. Amino acids: CASSLTGSHYEQYF. The whole variable domain, remainder taken from reference TRBV19 and TRBJ2-7, is DGGITQSPKYLFRKEGQNVTLSCEQNLNHDAMYWYRQDPGQGLRLIYYSQIVNDFQKGDIAEGYSVSREKKESFPLTVTSAQKNPTAFYLCASSLTGSHYEQYFGPGTRLTVT.